Below are 5 T cell receptor beta chains sequenced from a single sample in a study of CD8+ T cells in alopecia areata. The treatment: oral pan-JAK inhibitor, 5-10 mg twice daily. RNA extraction was followed by reverse transcription into cDNA, which acted as the sequencing template. TCRdb's table, derived via immunoSEQ multiplex PCR, lists solely in-frame clones and lacks some. The sample lists some 100,000 clones, 44% occurring once. The specimen comprised CD8+ T cells sorted from blood, sampled at week 24, from a patient treated with tofacitinib. These TCRs come from a human donor with alopecia areata.

Only one count was recorded for this clone. This chain links TRBV4-1 with TRBJ2-1; D remains ambiguous. Germline CDR1 and CDR2: MGHRA and YSYEKL. The CDR3 sequence is 14 residues long. Trimming left V 2 bases short and J 0 bases short, with 5 bases between. The CDR3 bases are TGCGCCAGCAGCCAACTAAACTCCTACAATGAGCAGTTCTTC. Protein: CASSQLNSYNEQFF.

The count of this clone is one. The rearrangement uses TRBV6-5 and TRBJ1-1, with D perhaps matching TRBD1 (5 bases). V lost 8 bases, J lost 7 bases, and 11 bases lay in between. Germline V gives CDR1 MNHEY, CDR2 SVGAGI. CDR3 length: 11 residues. CDR3 protein: CASRAGLEAFF. In DNA, the CDR3 is TGTGCCAGCCGGGCGGGGCTTGAAGCTTTCTTT.

This clone was counted only a few times. The chain joins TRBV29-1 to TRBJ2-1, with 13 positions matching TRBD2. Per germline, CDR1 SQVTM and CDR2 ANQGSEA. This CDR3 is 14 amino acids long. V lost 7 bases to trimming and J lost 7 bases; unmatched junction nucleotides: 7. CDR3 sequence: CSAAGLAGRNEQFF. The CDR3 DNA is TGCAGCGCTGCGGGACTAGCGGGACGAAATGAGCAGTTCTTC.

Worth noting for this clone: In the same sample, other DNA sequences code for this CDR3. This chain connects TRBV29-1 to TRBJ2-7; 7 positions match TRBD2. V trimming: 6 bases; J trimming: 4 bases; junction bases outside the gene matches: 3. Germline V gene lookup returns CDR1 SQVTM and CDR2 ANQGSEA. The CDR3 has 11 residues. The CDR3 loop reads CSVGGSYEQYF. As DNA, the CDR3 is TGCAGCGTGGGGGGGTCGTACGAGCAGTACTTC.

This clone has just a few counts. This rearrangement joins TRBV27 to TRBJ1-1; D gene uncertain. V shed 3 bases and J shed 4 bases, with 9 bases lying between them. The germline gives CDR1 MNHEY, CDR2 SMNVEV (reference sequence). CDR3 length equals 13 residues. DNA for the CDR3: TGTGCCAGCAGTTTGGGCAGGCGCACTGAAGCTTTCTTT. As protein: CASSLGRRTEAFF.